The rows below give T cell receptor beta chains drawn from one sample of a study of vaccination effects on CD4 cells after COVID-19. Their cognate antigens are unknown. Data came from immunoSEQ multiplex PCR; TCRdb stores just in-frame clones and leaves some out. The sample consists of fewer than 30,000 clones, about four fifths of them appearing once. The source material was CD4+ T cells from PBMCs cultured with HCoV-NL63 spike peptides, sampled before COVID-19 vaccination. All receptors come from a human donor who had a prior SARS-CoV-2 infection. Each CDR3 is given with its conserved first and last residue. D genes are given only for firm matches. Clone size is shown for a subset of rows, as once, few, many or a class of expanded clone.

>TRBJ2-2|-|-|TRBV4-2
CASSQEAGLEFGELFF
TGTGCCAGCAGCCAAGAGGCAGGGCTGGAGTTCGGGGAGCTGTTTTTT
>TRBJ2-7|-|-|TRBV9
CASSPLGGSSYEQYF
TGTGCCAGCAGTCCCCTCGGAGGGAGCTCCTACGAGCAGTACTTC
>TRBJ2-1|TRBD2|-|TRBV25-1
CASRPSGRLYNEQFF
TGTGCCAGCCGCCCCAGCGGGAGGTTGTACAATGAGCAGTTCTTC
>TRBJ1-2|-|-|TRBV19
CASSISRANYGYTF
TGTGCCAGTAGTATAAGCAGGGCTAACTATGGCTACACCTTC
>TRBJ2-3|-|-|TRBV4-2
CASSQVSATTDTQYF
TGTGCCAGCAGCCAAGTGAGCGCGACCACAGATACGCAGTATTTT
>TRBJ2-5|TRBD1|-|TRBV29-1
CSVTGQGGETQYF
TGCAGCGTTACGGGACAGGGAGGAGAGACCCAGTACTTC
>TRBJ1-3|TRBD1|once|TRBV18
CASSPSGTGAGNTIYF
TGTGCCAGCTCACCATCCGGGACAGGAGCCGGAAACACCATATATTTT
>TRBJ1-2|-|-|TRBV5-1
CASSLEVGTGGYTF
TGCGCCAGCAGCTTGGAAGTAGGTACCGGAGGCTACACCTTC
>TRBJ1-4|TRBD1|-|TRBV7-8
CASSPGGRVWKLFF
TGTGCCAGCAGTCCAGGGGGACGCGTGTGGAAACTGTTTTTT
>TRBJ2-5|TRBD2|once|TRBV15
CATSRQPGSWGGPQYF
TGTGCCACCAGCCGTCAACCGGGCTCTTGGGGGGGACCCCAGTACTTC
>TRBJ2-5|TRBD1|once|TRBV5-1
CASSVQPTGGPETQYF
TGCGCCAGCAGCGTGCAACCGACAGGGGGCCCCGAGACCCAGTACTTC
>TRBJ1-5|-|once|TRBV2
CASSVWGSPSPQHF
TGTGCCAGCAGTGTATGGGGTTCGCCGTCGCCCCAGCATTTT
>TRBJ2-7|TRBD1|medium-sized|TRBV4-2
CASSQGPGQSTWEQYF
TGTGCCAGCAGCCAAGGCCCGGGACAGAGTACGTGGGAGCAGTACTTC
>TRBJ2-3|TRBD2|-|TRBV3-1/TRBV3-2
CASSQDLSGLAGTDTQYF
TGTGCCAGCAGCCAAGATTTGTCGGGACTAGCGGGCACAGATACGCAGTATTTT